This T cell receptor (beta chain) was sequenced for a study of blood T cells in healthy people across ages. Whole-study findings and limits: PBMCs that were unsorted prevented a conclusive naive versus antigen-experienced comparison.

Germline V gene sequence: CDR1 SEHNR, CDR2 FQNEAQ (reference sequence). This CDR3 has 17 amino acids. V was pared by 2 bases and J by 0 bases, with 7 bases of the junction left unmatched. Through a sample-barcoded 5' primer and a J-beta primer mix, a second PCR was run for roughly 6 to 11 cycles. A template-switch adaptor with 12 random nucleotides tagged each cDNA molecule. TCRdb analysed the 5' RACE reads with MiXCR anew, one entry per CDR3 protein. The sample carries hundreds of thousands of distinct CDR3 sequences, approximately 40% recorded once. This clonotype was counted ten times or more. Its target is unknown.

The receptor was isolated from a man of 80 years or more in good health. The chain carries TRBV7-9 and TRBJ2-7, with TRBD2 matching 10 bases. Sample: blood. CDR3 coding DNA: TGTGCCAGCAGCTTATTTCAAGCGGGGGGGTCCTCCTACGAGCAGTACTTC. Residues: CASSLFQAGGSSYEQYF.